The 21 T cell receptor beta chains presented below share a single source sample, sequenced in a study of shared clonotypes between healthy human individuals. Assay: immunoSEQ multiplex PCR; the TCRdb copy retains only in-frame clones and omits some. The sample records about 490,000 clones, 70% to 85% being singletons. The sequenced sample consisted of PBMCs. These receptor sequences come from a woman aged 40 to 50 in good health. Some clones in this sample may be carry-over from other donors' samples.

The sample holds one count of this clone. The rearrangement uses TRBV5-5 and TRBJ1-1; D may be TRBD1 (6 bases). Germline V gene data show CDR1 as SGHKS and CDR2 as YYEKEE (reference sequence). The V end was cut by 2 bases, the J end by 0 bases, with 14 bases between. This CDR3 spans 16 amino acids. This chain's CDR3 is CASSFSGVELNTEAFF. The CDR3 DNA sequence: TGTGCCAGCAGCTTTTCAGGGGTGGAGTTGAACACTGAAGCTTTCTTT.

This rearrangement joins TRBV6-5 to TRBJ2-7; the D call may be TRBD1 or TRBD2 (6 bases each). Trimming cost V 0 bases and J 6 bases, with 12 bases left between them. Germline assignment: CDR1 MNHEY and CDR2 SVGAGI. This CDR3 is built from 14 residues. The CDR3 reads CASSYSGGSSEQYF. In DNA, the CDR3 is TGTGCCAGCAGTTACTCAGGGGGGAGCTCCGAGCAGTACTTC.

The genes are TRBV11-2 and TRBJ2-7; 11 positions match TRBD2. From germline, CDR1 is SGHAT and CDR2 FQNNGV. J gave up 0 bases and V 4 bases, and 2 bases lay outside the gene matches. The CDR3 runs to 15 residues. CDR3 coding DNA: TGTGCCAGCAGCTCTAGCGGGGGGAGCTCCTACGAGCAGTACTTC. This codes for CASSSSGGSSYEQYF.

The genes are TRBV29-1 and TRBJ2-1, with D tentatively TRBD1 or TRBD2 (7 bases each). V gave up 7 bases and J gave up 3 bases, with 34 bases separating them. The germline V gene encodes CDR1 SQVTM and CDR2 ANQGSEA. This CDR3 is 20 amino acids long. This CDR3 is CSGGGFDRARGSSFYNEQFF. CDR3 DNA sequence: TGCAGCGGGGGGGGATTCGACAGGGCCCGGGGTAGCTCCTTCTACAATGAGCAGTTCTTC.

Turning to this clone: This may arise from a read error, as a much more abundant clone is one base away. The CDR3 nucleotides read TGTGCCAGCAGCTTAAACGCGAACACCGGGGAGCTGTTTTTT. The encoded protein is CASSLNANTGELFF. The chain uses TRBV7-3 and TRBJ2-2; D gene unclear. V lost 1 base and J lost 0, with 3 bases in between. The CDR3 has 14 residues. CDR1 and CDR2 from the germline V gene are SGHTA and FQGTGA.

This chain links TRBV6-6 with TRBJ2-2, with 7 nucleotides matching TRBD1. V lost 5 bases and J lost 3; bases outside the gene matches: 3. There are 14 residues in the CDR3. Germline CDR1 reads MNHNY; CDR2 reads SVGAGI (reference sequence). Here the CDR3 reads CASSAGTDTGELFF. The CDR3 nucleotides read TGTGCCAGCAGTGCCGGGACAGACACCGGGGAGCTGTTTTTT.

V is TRBV29-1 and J is TRBJ2-3; 10 bases are shared with TRBD2. The V gene's germline CDR1 is SQVTM and CDR2 ANQGSEA. CDR3 length: 16 amino acids. After removal of 3 bases from V and 0 bases from J, the junction contained 6 bases not matched to a gene. The CDR3 is CSVDRTSGPSTDTQYF. CDR3 DNA sequence: TGCAGCGTTGATCGGACTAGCGGCCCTAGCACAGATACGCAGTATTTT.

The chain is built from TRBV7-2 and TRBJ2-2; D gene unclear. The CDR3 loop spans 14 amino acids. Germline V lookup: CDR1 SGHTA, CDR2 FQGNSA. Between the trimmed V and J ends, which lost 1 base and 3 bases, there was a span of 6 bases. The CDR3 DNA reads TGTGCCAGCAGCTTAGGTGCGGACACCGGGGAGCTGTTTTTT. Its translation is CASSLGADTGELFF.

The V gene is TRBV30, the J gene TRBJ2-3, with TRBD2 identical over 15 bases. Trimming took 4 bases from V and 3 from J; bases not matched to a gene: 5. CDR3 length equals 16 residues. Germline CDR1 and CDR2: GTSNPN and SVGIG (reference sequence). CDR3 bases: TGTGCCTGGAATTCCGGACTAGCGGGAGGGACAGATACGCAGTATTTT. This codes for CAWNSGLAGGTDTQYF. Based on the CDR3 plus reference TRBV30 and TRBJ2-3, the full variable domain is SQTIHQWPATLVQPVGSPLSLECTVEGTSNPNLYWYRQAAGRGLQLLFYSVGIGQISSEVPQNLSASRPQDRQFILSSKKLLLSDSGFYLCAWNSGLAGGTDTQYFGPGTRLTVL.

This clone has just a few counts. The chain employs TRBV29-1 and TRBJ1-2; D perhaps matches TRBD1 (5 bases). The CDR3 length is 13 residues. V dropped 3 bases and J dropped 4 bases, with 12 bases sitting between them. Germline CDR1 reads SQVTM; CDR2 reads ANQGSEA. CDR3 sequence (DNA): TGCAGCGTTGAGGGGCAGAGGATCTATGGCTACACCTTC. Encoded protein: CSVEGQRIYGYTF.

This clone came up once. The V call is TRBV12-5, the J call TRBJ1-1, with D unclear. Trimming shortened V by 2 bases and J by 1 base, and 11 bases separated the two germline ends. The CDR3 length is 15 residues. Looked up from germline, CDR1 is LGHNT and CDR2 is FRNRAP. CDR3 loop: CASGLNAIQNTEAFF. As DNA, the CDR3 is TGTGCTAGTGGTTTGAACGCCATCCAGAACACTGAAGCTTTCTTT. The full variable domain, with the rest looked up from reference TRBV12-5 and TRBJ1-1, is DARVTQTPRHKVTEMGQEVTMRCQPILGHNTVFWYRQTMMQGLELLAYFRNRAPLDDSGMPKDRFSAEMPDATLATLKIQPSEPRDSAVYFCASGLNAIQNTEAFFGQGTRLTVV.

This clone was picked up one time. This CDR3 reads CASSQVIAGPYEQYF. Written as DNA, the CDR3 is TGCGCCAGCAGCCAAGTAATAGCGGGGCCCTACGAGCAGTACTTC. The chain combines TRBV4-1 with TRBJ2-7; 8 bases match TRBD2. CDR1 is MGHRA and CDR2 is YSYEKL in the germline V gene. V was clipped by 1 base and J by 2 bases; unmatched bases: 4. There are 15 residues in the CDR3.

The gene calls are TRBV18 and TRBJ2-1; D gene ambiguous. Germline V gene data show CDR1 as KGHSH and CDR2 as LQKENI. This CDR3 comprises 14 residues. Trimming stripped 2 bases from V and 0 bases from J, with 5 bases between. The CDR3 coding sequence is TGTGCCAGCTCACCAGATAGCTCCTACAATGAGCAGTTCTTC. It translates to CASSPDSSYNEQFF.

This chain uses TRBV9 with TRBJ1-2, with 9 bases aligning to TRBD1. Trimming took 5 bases from V and 1 from J; bases not matched to a gene: 9. In germline, CDR1 is SGDLS, CDR2 YYNGEE. The CDR3 is made up of 16 amino acids. The CDR3 loop reads CASSAPDRGHNYGYTF. The CDR3, as DNA: TGTGCCAGCAGTGCCCCGGACAGGGGCCATAACTATGGCTACACCTTC.

The chain employs TRBV7-3 and TRBJ2-1; 9 bases map to TRBD2. Trimming removed 5 bases from V and 10 bases from J; junction bases left unmatched: 15. This CDR3 region has 16 residues. The V gene's germline CDR1 is SGHTA and CDR2 FQGTGA. The CDR3 bases are TGTGCCAGCAGCATTAGCGGGAGAGGGATCGGGGACGAGCAGTTCTTC. It yields the protein CASSISGRGIGDEQFF.

CDR3 region: CAISSGDRETQYF. In DNA, the CDR3 is TGTGCCATCAGCTCGGGAGACCGGGAGACCCAGTACTTC. The chain employs TRBV10-3 and TRBJ2-5; TRBD2 might be the D (6 bases). The CDR3 has 13 amino acids. CDR1 is ENHRY and CDR2 is SYGVKD in the germline V gene. Trimming pared 6 bases from V and 5 bases from J, leaving 13 bases between.

The V and J genes are TRBV5-4 and TRBJ2-1, with TRBD2 as a possible D gene (6 bases). There are 13 residues in the CDR3. V lost 4 bases and J lost 10, with 15 bases in between. Germline-derived CDR1 and CDR2 are SGHNT and YYREEE (reference sequence). DNA for the CDR3: TGTGCCAGCAGCCCCACCCCGCTAGCGGAGCAGTTCTTC. Amino acids: CASSPTPLAEQFF.

The chain joins TRBV10-3 to TRBJ2-7, with 8 bases fitting TRBD1. CDR1 ENHRY and CDR2 SYGVKD come from the germline V gene. The CDR3 is 15 residues long. V dropped 0 bases and J dropped 5; count of bases not matched to a gene: 6. This CDR3 reads CAISESGRGRDEQYF. DNA for the CDR3: TGTGCCATCAGTGAGTCAGGCAGGGGGCGGGACGAGCAGTACTTC.

V usage is TRBV19 and J usage is TRBJ1-5; 11 bases agree with TRBD1. This CDR3 region has 15 residues. Trimming removed 5 bases from V and 3 bases from J; junction bases left unmatched: 3. Germline assignment: CDR1 LNHDA and CDR2 SQIVND (reference sequence). The chain's CDR3 is CASSGTGGVNQPQHF. The CDR3 DNA follows: TGTGCCAGTAGTGGGACAGGGGGAGTCAATCAGCCCCAGCATTTT.

This chain links TRBV11-3 with TRBJ2-1; the D is unclear. V lost 5 bases and J lost 5, with 10 bases in between. The CDR3 covers 13 residues. Germline values: CDR1 SGHNT, CDR2 YENEEA. The CDR3 region is CASSINQNNEQFF. The CDR3 region has the DNA TGTGCCAGCAGCATAAACCAGAACAATGAGCAGTTCTTC. Based on the CDR3 plus reference TRBV11-3 and TRBJ2-1, the full variable domain is EAGVVQSPRYKIIEKKQPVAFWCNPISGHNTLYWYLQNLGQGPELLIRYENEEAVDDSQLPKDRFSAERLKGVDSTLKIQPAELGDSAVYLCASSINQNNEQFFGPGTRLTVL.

The table lists this clone with a few counts. The CDR3 is CAWTRTSGSYEQYF. CDR3 DNA: TGTGCCTGGACTCGGACTAGCGGGAGTTACGAGCAGTACTTC. The chain recombines TRBV30 with TRBJ2-7; TRBD2 agrees at 13 bases. Germline V CDR1 and CDR2: GTSNPN, SVGIG (reference sequence). This CDR3 has 14 residues. V dropped 4 bases and J dropped 4; count of bases not matched to a gene: 4.